Here is one T cell receptor (beta chain) with its context. Germline lookup yields CDR1 LNHDA and CDR2 SQIVND (reference sequence). With V trimmed by 6 bases and J by 1 base, 5 bases remained unmatched. The CDR3 consists of 14 residues. The data were taken from a study of T cell responses to AZD1222 COVID-19 vaccine. TCRdb's copy holds only in-frame clones and misses some; the assay was immunoSEQ multiplex PCR. The sample carries 97,000 or so clones, approximately 91% recorded once. The sequenced sample was peripheral blood, obtained 28 days after the second AZD1222 dose. The V call is TRBV19, the J call TRBJ2-5, with 7 bases lining up with TRBD1. The source of this sequence is an adult who received the AZD1222 COVID-19 vaccine. The CDR3 DNA reads TGTGCCAGTAGGAAAGGGGGCATCCAAGAGACCCAGTACTTC. It specifies CASRKGGIQETQYF.